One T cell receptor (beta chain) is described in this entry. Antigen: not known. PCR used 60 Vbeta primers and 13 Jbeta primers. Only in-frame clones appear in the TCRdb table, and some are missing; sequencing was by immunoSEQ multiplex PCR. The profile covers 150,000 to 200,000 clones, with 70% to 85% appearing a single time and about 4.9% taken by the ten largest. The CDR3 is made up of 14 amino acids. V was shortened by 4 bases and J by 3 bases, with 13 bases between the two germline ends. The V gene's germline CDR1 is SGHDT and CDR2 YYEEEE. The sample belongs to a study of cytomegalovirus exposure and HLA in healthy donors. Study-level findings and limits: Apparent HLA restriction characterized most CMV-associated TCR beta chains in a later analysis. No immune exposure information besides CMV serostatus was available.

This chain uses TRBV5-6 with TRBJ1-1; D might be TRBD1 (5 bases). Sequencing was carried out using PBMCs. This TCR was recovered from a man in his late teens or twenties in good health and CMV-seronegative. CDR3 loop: CASSPGGGDTEAFF. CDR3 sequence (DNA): TGTGCCAGCAGCCCCGGCGGGGGGGACACTGAAGCTTTCTTT. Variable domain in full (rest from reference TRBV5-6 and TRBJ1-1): DAGVTQSPTHLIKTRGQQVTLRCSPKSGHDTVSWYQQALGQGPQFIFQYYEEEERQRGNFPDRFSGHQFPNYSSELNVNALLLGDSALYLCASSPGGGDTEAFFGQGTRLTVV.